This T cell receptor (beta chain) was observed in a study of cytomegalovirus exposure and HLA in healthy donors. Findings of the study overall: Associated with cytomegalovirus, according to the listing, were about 160 TCR beta chains. Per a prior analysis, the majority of TCR beta V segments were productive roughly 87% or roughly 30% of the time.

Trimming removed 0 bases at V and 3 bases at J, with 13 bases between. CDR3 length: 15 residues. The germline gives CDR1 SGHNT, CDR2 YYREEE (reference sequence). The study sampled nominally healthy donors, though unrecorded immune exposures were likely. Regarding this clone: What it binds is unknown.

A multiplex PCR was run with 60 Vbeta primers and 13 Jbeta primers. The protocol was immunoSEQ multiplex PCR, while the TCRdb copy is restricted to in-frame clones and leaves out a portion. The sample records some 41,000 clones, roughly half being singletons. This chain uses TRBV5-4 with TRBJ2-7, with unresolved D. This sequence originates from a man aged 60-69 years in good health and CMV-seronegative. Material: PBMCs. The CDR3 region is CASSLGAEPLYEQYF. Here the CDR3 DNA reads TGTGCCAGCAGCTTGGGGGCAGAGCCCCTCTACGAGCAGTACTTC.